This T cell receptor beta chain emerged from a study of regulatory T cells in long-lasting Graves disease. This clonotype was seen ten or more times. TCR beta libraries were built with iRepertoire HTBI primers and Arm-PCR of CDR3 regions. TCRdb re-called the multiplex PCR reads with MiXCR, one entry per CDR3 protein. Of approximately 400,000 distinct CDR3 sequences listed, around 20% are singletons. Trimming cost V 4 bases and J 1 base, with 11 bases left between them. CDR1 and CDR2 from the germline V gene are SGHKS and YYEKEE (reference sequence). This CDR3 contains 14 residues. The time point is: persistent/refractory GD, antithyroid drugs over 5 years with positive TRAb. Extracted RNA from PBMCs served as the source of the TCR library. Doctors identified Graves' disease using the American Thyroid Association guidelines.

The receptor comes from a female donor with Graves disease. V is TRBV5-5 and J is TRBJ1-1; D is possibly TRBD1 (6 bases). Sequences were derived from peripheral blood mononuclear cells (PBMCs), sampled when the disease was refractory, from a patient treated with antithyroid drugs. The CDR3 bases are TGTGCCAGCAGCCGGGGACATTCGAACACTGAAGCTTTCTTT. It codes for CASSRGHSNTEAFF.